A selection of T cell receptor beta chains follows, all from one sample in a study of shared clonotypes between healthy human individuals. Using immunoSEQ multiplex PCR, the repertoire was profiled, and TCRdb retains in-frame clones only, with some absent. The repertoire consists of under 1 million clones, with almost 95% occurring once and the leading ten covering under 30%. Sequenced sample: naive CD8+ T cells sorted from blood. The receptors shown here come from a man aged 30-40 years in good health. The CDR3 runs from the conserved cysteine through the conserved F or W. The order of the fields is clone size, D gene, CDR3 length, V gene, J gene, CDR3 DNA, CDR3 protein. D genes are given only for firm matches. For some rows the clone size is stated as once, few or many, or as a class when expanded; others skip it.

NA	NA	12	TRBV4-3	TRBJ2-1	TGCGCCAGCAGCCGGAACTACAATGAGCAGTTCTTC	CASSRNYNEQFF
NA	NA	14	TRBV15	TRBJ2-7	TGTGCCACCAGCAGAGTTGGCAGCCCCTACGAGCAGTACTTC	CATSRVGSPYEQYF
NA	NA	14	TRBV5-1	TRBJ2-7	TGCGCCAGCAGCTTGCAAAAGCATTCCTACGAGCAGTACTTC	CASSLQKHSYEQYF
NA	NA	13	TRBV14	TRBJ2-1	TGTGCCAGCAGCCAAATTAGCGAAAATGAGCAGTTCTTC	CASSQISENEQFF
NA	NA	14	TRBV11-2	TRBJ1-2	TGTGCCAGCAGCTCACCACTATCTTTCTATGGCTACACCTTC	CASSSPLSFYGYTF
NA	TRBD2	14	TRBV28	TRBJ2-5	TGTGCCAGCAGTTTTAGCGGGAGTGGAGAGACCCAGTACTTC	CASSFSGSGETQYF
NA	NA	14	TRBV7-9	TRBJ1-2	TGTGCCAGCAGCTCTATCCGGGTGTACGATGGCTACACCTTC	CASSSIRVYDGYTF
NA	NA	18	TRBV7-9	TRBJ2-3	TGTGCCAGCAGCTTAGGCCTCGGTTCGGGCAGGGTAACGGATACGCAGTATTTT	CASSLGLGSGRVTDTQYF
NA	NA	13	TRBV27	TRBJ2-7	TGTGCCAGCAGTCACGCTCCTCCCTACGAGCAGTACTTC	CASSHAPPYEQYF
NA	NA	14	TRBV5-1	TRBJ2-7	TGCGCCAGCAGCTTGGGGGTTCGATACTACGAGCAGTACTTC	CASSLGVRYYEQYF
NA	NA	15	TRBV5-1	TRBJ2-7	TGCGCCAGCATGCCCGGGACGGAAGGAACGCGAGAGCAGTACTTC	CASMPGTEGTREQYF
NA	NA	14	TRBV7-9	TRBJ1-4	TGTGCCAGCAGCTTAGGGGGGACTAATGAAAAACTGTTTTTT	CASSLGGTNEKLFF
NA	TRBD2	15	TRBV2	TRBJ2-7	TGTGCCAGCAGTGATGAGGCTAGCGGGAGCTACGAGCAGTACTTC	CASSDEASGSYEQYF
NA	NA	18	TRBV21-1	TRBJ2-3	TGTGCCAGCAGCAAAGTCAGTAGCGGGAGGATCTACACAGATACGCAGTATTTT	CASSKVSSGRIYTDTQYF
NA	NA	16	TRBV15	TRBJ2-5	TGTGCCACCAGGAGAACCCCAGGGATGTACCAAGAGACCCAGTACTTC	CATRRTPGMYQETQYF
NA	NA	12	TRBV7-9	TRBJ1-1	TGTGCCAGCAGCTTAGGTCGGACTGAAGCTTTCTTT	CASSLGRTEAFF
NA	NA	17	TRBV7-3	TRBJ2-3	TGTGCCAGCAGCCTAACCGTTGGGCTAGATGGCACAGATACGCAGTATTTT	CASSLTVGLDGTDTQYF
NA	NA	14	TRBV4-1	TRBJ2-7	TGCGCCAGCAGCCAAGATTGGATCAAATACGAGCAGTACTTC	CASSQDWIKYEQYF
NA	TRBD1	21	TRBV28	TRBJ1-1	TGTGCCAGCAGTCTACCTATGGGACGCCGACAGGGGGAAAAGGTGAACACTGAAGCTTTCTTT	CASSLPMGRRQGEKVNTEAFF
NA	TRBD2	21	TRBV4-2	TRBJ2-1	TGTGCCAGCAGCCATGCCACAGGGACGGTGGGCGGGAGGGCCACCTACAATGAGCAGTTCTTC	CASSHATGTVGGRATYNEQFF
NA	NA	15	TRBV5-1	TRBJ2-2	TGCGCCAGCAGCTTGCTGCAGGGCAACACCGGGGAGCTGTTTTTT	CASSLLQGNTGELFF
NA	TRBD1	16	TRBV25-1	TRBJ2-6	TGTGCCAGCAGTGGGTGGACAGGGGTTGGGGCCAACGTCCTGACTTTC	CASSGWTGVGANVLTF
NA	NA	14	TRBV30	TRBJ2-5	TGTGCCTGGAGTGTAGGCGGTACCCAGGAGACCCAGTACTTC	CAWSVGGTQETQYF
NA	NA	15	TRBV11-2	TRBJ2-2	TGTGCCAGCAGCTTAGAGTTTAGTGTAAGAGGGGAGCTGTTTTTT	CASSLEFSVRGELFF
NA	NA	14	TRBV4-1	TRBJ1-2	TGCGCCAGCAGCCAAGATCGAGGGGCGAGAGGCTACACCTTC	CASSQDRGARGYTF
few	TRBD2	15	TRBV19	TRBJ2-7	TGTGCCAGTAGTGTGGGACTAGCGGGAGCCTACGAGCAGTACTTC	CASSVGLAGAYEQYF
once	NA	16	TRBV7-2	TRBJ2-7	TGTGCCAGCAGCTTAGCGCTGACTAGTAGGCCCTACGAGCAGTACTTC	CASSLALTSRPYEQYF
NA	TRBD2	15	TRBV19	TRBJ2-3	TGTGCCAGTAGTCCAATAGCGGGAGCTCTGGATACGCAGTATTTT	CASSPIAGALDTQYF
NA	TRBD1	16	TRBV9	TRBJ2-7	TGTGCCAGCAGCATTCACCGGGACAGGGGTTCTTACGAGCAGTACTTC	CASSIHRDRGSYEQYF
NA	TRBD2	14	TRBV27	TRBJ2-2	TGTGCCAGCGGAGCGGGAGTTAACACCGGGGAGCTGTTTTTT	CASGAGVNTGELFF
NA	NA	18	TRBV15	TRBJ2-7	TGTGCCACCAGCAGGACTCCACCCGTGACTGTGGCCCACTACGAGCAGTACTTC	CATSRTPPVTVAHYEQYF
few	NA	15	TRBV7-8	TRBJ2-5	TGTGCCAGCAGCTTAGCGGGGAATAGGCAAGAGACCCAGTACTTC	CASSLAGNRQETQYF
once	TRBD2	17	TRBV7-6	TRBJ2-3	TGTGCCAGCAGCTTAGAGAGGACTAGCGCCCCCACAGATACGCAGTATTTT	CASSLERTSAPTDTQYF
NA	NA	12	TRBV7-9	TRBJ2-7	TGTGCCAGCAGCTTAGGGGACGGAGAGCAGTACTTC	CASSLGDGEQYF
NA	NA	12	TRBV21-1	TRBJ2-3	TGTGCCAGCAGCGCCAAACAAGATACGCAGTATTTT	CASSAKQDTQYF
NA	TRBD2	16	TRBV28	TRBJ2-2	TGTGCCAGCAGTTCCCTCTGGCTAGCGGGAACCGGGGAGCTGTTTTTT	CASSSLWLAGTGELFF
NA	TRBD2	15	TRBV27	TRBJ2-5	TGTGCCAGCAACCCTGCGGCTAGCGGGAGCGGGACCCAGTACTTC	CASNPAASGSGTQYF
NA	NA	15	TRBV7-3	TRBJ2-1	TGTGCCAGCAGCCGGGACCATTCCACCCTCAATGAGCAGTTCTTC	CASSRDHSTLNEQFF
once	NA	14	TRBV7-6	TRBJ2-3	TGTGCCAGCAGCTTAGGGGAAAGCACAGATACGCAGTATTTT	CASSLGESTDTQYF
NA	TRBD2	16	TRBV7-2	TRBJ2-7	TGTGCCAGCAGCGCCTCGGGGCGGGGGACCTCCTACGAGCAGTACTTC	CASSASGRGTSYEQYF
NA	NA	12	TRBV2	TRBJ1-5	TGTGCCGGATCCGAGAGCAATCAGCCCCAGCATTTT	CAGSESNQPQHF
NA	NA	15	TRBV6-5	TRBJ2-5	TGTGCCAGCAGGTTTACGGAGGGGACGAAAGAGACCCAGTACTTC	CASRFTEGTKETQYF
NA	NA	14	TRBV7-9	TRBJ1-4	TGTGCCAGCAGCCAATCAGGTTCGGATGAAAAACTGTTTTTT	CASSQSGSDEKLFF
NA	NA	15	TRBV7-8	TRBJ2-1	TGTGCCAGCAGCCCCGGGGTTCTCTCCTACAATGAGCAGTTCTTC	CASSPGVLSYNEQFF
NA	NA	14	TRBV5-6	TRBJ2-7	TGTGCCAGCAGCTTGCTGGCGTCATCCTACGAGCAGTACTTC	CASSLLASSYEQYF
NA	NA	14	TRBV7-9	TRBJ2-3	TGTGCCAGCAGCCCTCCCCTCAGACTAGATACGCAGTATTTT	CASSPPLRLDTQYF
NA	NA	14	TRBV7-9	TRBJ2-7	TGTGCCAGCAGCTTCCCCGCAGTCTCCTACGAGCAGTACTTC	CASSFPAVSYEQYF
NA	NA	14	TRBV5-4	TRBJ2-1	TGTGCCAGCAGGATGTACGGCGGGGCCAATGAGCAGTTCTTC	CASRMYGGANEQFF
NA	NA	14	TRBV7-6	TRBJ2-2	TGTGCCAGCAGCCAATACGGGTTCACCGGGGAGCTGTTTTTT	CASSQYGFTGELFF
NA	TRBD1	14	TRBV7-9	TRBJ2-7	TGTGCCAGCAGCCAGTCCGACAGGGGACACGAGCAGTACTTC	CASSQSDRGHEQYF
NA	TRBD1	15	TRBV5-4	TRBJ2-7	TGTGCCAGCAGCCAGGACAGGGGGCGAGGTTACGAGCAGTACTTC	CASSQDRGRGYEQYF
NA	NA	16	TRBV10-1	TRBJ2-5	TGCGCCAGCAGTGAGTTCCGGGGCGCACCACTTGAGACCCAGTACTTC	CASSEFRGAPLETQYF
NA	TRBD2	13	TRBV6-5	TRBJ2-7	TGTGCCAGCAGTCTCGGACTAGCCTACGAGCAGTACTTC	CASSLGLAYEQYF